Sequencing of this TCR beta chain was carried out in a study of blood T cell repertoires in COVID-19. The overall study: Donors in the United States, Italy and Spain gave samples during acute or convalescent COVID-19. Sample material is recorded as cDNA or gDNA derived from T cells, B-cell-depleted T cells, or PBMCs.

Under the authors' procedure: Reference gene primer amplification gave estimated nucleated cell counts. TCRdb keeps only in-frame clones here, not all; method: immunoSEQ multiplex PCR. V, J and clone size are those of that table, while D and trimming were read from the DNA. The table records roughly 150,000 clones, around 80% of them present only once. Sequenced material: peripheral blood. The sequence derives from a woman aged 45-59 years with acute or convalescent COVID-19.

DNA for the CDR3: TGTGCCATCAGCACTAGCGGGAATTCCTACGAGCAGTACTTC. This translates into CAISTSGNSYEQYF. The chain links TRBV10-3 to TRBJ2-7, with 10 bases matching TRBD2. Germline V CDR1 and CDR2: ENHRY, SYGVKD. V dropped 6 bases and J dropped 1; count of bases not matched to a gene: 3. The CDR3 runs 14 residues.